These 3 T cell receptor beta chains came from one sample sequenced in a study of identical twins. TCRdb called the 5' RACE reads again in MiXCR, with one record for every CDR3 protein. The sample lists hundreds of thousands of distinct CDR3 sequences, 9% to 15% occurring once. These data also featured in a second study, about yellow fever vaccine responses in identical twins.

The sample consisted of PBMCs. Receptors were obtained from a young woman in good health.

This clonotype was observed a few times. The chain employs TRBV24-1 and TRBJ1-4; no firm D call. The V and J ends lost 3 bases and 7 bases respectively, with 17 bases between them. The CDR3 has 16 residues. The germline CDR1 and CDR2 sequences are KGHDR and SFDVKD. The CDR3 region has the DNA TGTGCCACCAGTGATCCCCAACTGAGGAACATTGAAAAACTGTTTTTT. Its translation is CATSDPQLRNIEKLFF.

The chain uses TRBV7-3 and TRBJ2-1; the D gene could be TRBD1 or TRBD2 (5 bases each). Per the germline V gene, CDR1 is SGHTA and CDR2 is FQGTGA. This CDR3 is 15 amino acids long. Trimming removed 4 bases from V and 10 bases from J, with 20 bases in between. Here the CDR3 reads CASSSVPGRPQEQFF. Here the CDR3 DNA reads TGTGCCAGCAGCTCAGTCCCGGGACGACCTCAGGAGCAGTTCTTC.

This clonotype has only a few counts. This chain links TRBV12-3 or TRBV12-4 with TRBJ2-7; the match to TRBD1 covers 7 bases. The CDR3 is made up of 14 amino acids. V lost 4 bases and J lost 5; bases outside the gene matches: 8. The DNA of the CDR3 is TGTGCCAGCAGTTCAGGACAGGCTAGGCACGAGCAGTACTTC. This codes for CASSSGQARHEQYF.